This is a list of T cell receptor beta chains from one sample in a study of T cell repertoires in cytomegalovirus infection. TCRdb re-called the reads with MiXCR, one entry per CDR3 protein. Among around 300,000 distinct CDR3 sequences listed, 25% were seen once. These receptors lack a known antigen. Sequenced material: cultured PBMCs, taken from culture after CMV antigen stimulation. Receptor source: a human donor in good health (CMV status not recorded). Some clones in this sample may be carry-over from other donors' samples. The CDR3 runs from the conserved cysteine through the conserved F or W. The D gene is left open where the match is weak. Size tells how often a clone was seen (once, few, many) or the class of an expanded clone, and some rows leave it out.

V: TRBV12-3/TRBV12-4
J: TRBJ1-1
D: .
size: few
DNA: TGTGCCAGCAGTTGGGGTACATCTGAAGCTTTCTTT
CDR3: CASSWGTSEAFF

V: TRBV7-8
J: TRBJ1-4
D: .
size: few
DNA: TGTGCCAGCAGCGTCAATCCTAATGAAAAACTGTTTTTT
CDR3: CASSVNPNEKLFF

V: TRBV27
J: TRBJ2-1
D: TRBD2
size: .
DNA: TGTGCCAGCAGGTTAGCGGGAGGGCCTAATGAGCAGTTCTTC
CDR3: CASRLAGGPNEQFF

V: TRBV7-2
J: TRBJ2-1
D: TRBD2
size: .
DNA: TGTGCCAGCAGCCCCAGAGCGGGAGGTCTTACAAATGAGCAGTTCTTC
CDR3: CASSPRAGGLTNEQFF

V: TRBV6-5
J: TRBJ2-1
D: TRBD1
size: .
DNA: TGTGCCAGCAGTCGTGCCGGGACAGCTTACAATGAGCAGTTCTTC
CDR3: CASSRAGTAYNEQFF

V: TRBV15
J: TRBJ2-5
D: TRBD2
size: .
DNA: TGTGCCACTTCTAAGCGGGAGCGCCAAGAGACCCAGTACTTC
CDR3: CATSKRERQETQYF

V: TRBV7-2
J: TRBJ2-3
D: TRBD2
size: many
DNA: TGTGCCAGCAGCCCCAGACTAGCGGGAGGGCCCTCGACAGATACGCAGTATTTT
CDR3: CASSPRLAGGPSTDTQYF

V: TRBV30
J: TRBJ1-1
D: .
size: .
DNA: TGTGCCTGGAATACACTTCGAAGCGGGGGGAAGTCTGAAGCTTTCTTT
CDR3: CAWNTLRSGGKSEAFF

V: TRBV4-3
J: TRBJ2-3
D: TRBD2
size: .
DNA: TGCGCCAGCAGCCAAGGAAGACTAGCGACAGATACGCAGTATTTT
CDR3: CASSQGRLATDTQYF

V: TRBV7-8
J: TRBJ1-5
D: .
size: .
DNA: TGTGCCAGCAGCTTACTCCCAGCCACCGCTTGGCCCCAGCATTTT
CDR3: CASSLLPATAWPQHF

V: TRBV20-1
J: TRBJ2-7
D: TRBD2
size: .
DNA: TGCAGTCCTCATAACCTAGCGGGGACCTACGAGCAGTACTTC
CDR3: CSPHNLAGTYEQYF

V: TRBV7-2
J: TRBJ2-7
D: .
size: .
DNA: TGTGCCAGCAGCTTGGGTACCCCGCAGGGACTGCTAAGCGAGCAGTACTTC
CDR3: CASSLGTPQGLLSEQYF

V: TRBV7-2
J: TRBJ2-1
D: TRBD2
size: many
DNA: TGTGCCAGCAGCTTAGACGGCGGGGGGAGGGGTGGGTTCTTC
CDR3: CASSLDGGGRGGFF

V: TRBV7-8
J: TRBJ1-5
D: .
size: many
DNA: TGTGCCAGCAGCTTATTAAGTGGCAATCAGCCCCAGCATTTT
CDR3: CASSLLSGNQPQHF

V: TRBV7-2
J: TRBJ2-7
D: .
size: many
DNA: TGTGCCAGCAGCTTAGGGCTGGGGCCGAACTACGAGCAGTACTTC
CDR3: CASSLGLGPNYEQYF

V: TRBV20-1
J: TRBJ1-5
D: TRBD1
size: many
DNA: TGCAGTGCTAGAGCGAGCAGGGGGCGGGACAATCAGCCCCAGCATTTT
CDR3: CSARASRGRDNQPQHF

V: TRBV27
J: TRBJ2-1
D: TRBD2
size: many
DNA: TGTGCCAGCAGTTTATTAGGTAGCGGGAGTTCCTACAATGAGCAGTTCTTC
CDR3: CASSLLGSGSSYNEQFF

V: TRBV7-3
J: TRBJ2-1
D: .
size: .
DNA: TGTGCCAGCAGCCTAATGAGTGGGGTCCATGAGCAGTTCTTC
CDR3: CASSLMSGVHEQFF

V: TRBV6-2/TRBV6-3
J: TRBJ2-1
D: .
size: .
DNA: TGTGCCAGCAGTTACTTGAGCGGACGTTATAGTGAGCAGTTCTTC
CDR3: CASSYLSGRYSEQFF

V: TRBV7-2
J: TRBJ2-3
D: TRBD2
size: few
DNA: TGTGCCAGCAGCTTAGGCGGGAGGCGCATAGATACGCAGTATTTT
CDR3: CASSLGGRRIDTQYF

V: TRBV19
J: TRBJ2-2
D: .
size: .
DNA: TGTGCCAGTAGCCGGGACACCTCGAACACCGGGGAGCTGTTTTTT
CDR3: CASSRDTSNTGELFF

V: TRBV13
J: TRBJ2-1
D: .
size: .
DNA: TGTGCCAGCAGCTTATGGGACAATGAGCAGTTCTTC
CDR3: CASSLWDNEQFF

V: TRBV20-1
J: TRBJ2-3
D: .
size: many
DNA: TGCAGTGCTGACCCCGGAGGAGCGGGTGAGGGGGATACGCAGTATTTT
CDR3: CSADPGGAGEGDTQYF

V: TRBV27
J: TRBJ2-5
D: TRBD2
size: .
DNA: TGTGCCAGCAGTTTGATGGCTAGCGGGTCGGAGACCCAGTACTTC
CDR3: CASSLMASGSETQYF

V: TRBV6-2/TRBV6-3
J: TRBJ2-6
D: .
size: many
DNA: TGTGCCAGCAGTTACTATTCAACGGGGGCCAACGTCCTGACTTTC
CDR3: CASSYYSTGANVLTF

V: TRBV7-2
J: TRBJ2-4
D: TRBD2
size: few
DNA: TGTGCCAGCAGCTCGGGCCGGAGCGGGAGATACATTCAGTACTTC
CDR3: CASSSGRSGRYIQYF

V: TRBV12-3/TRBV12-4
J: TRBJ2-2
D: .
size: few
DNA: TGTGCCAGCAGTTTAATGAACACCGGGGAGCTGTTTTTT
CDR3: CASSLMNTGELFF

V: TRBV28
J: TRBJ2-3
D: TRBD1
size: .
DNA: TGTGCCAGCACCGGGGCCACAGGGGGTAGCGCAGATACGCAGTATTTT
CDR3: CASTGATGGSADTQYF

V: TRBV7-9
J: TRBJ1-2
D: TRBD1
size: .
DNA: TGTGCCAGCAGCTTAGGGGGGACAGGTGGCTACACCTTC
CDR3: CASSLGGTGGYTF

V: TRBV7-9
J: TRBJ2-1
D: TRBD1
size: .
DNA: TGTGCCAGCAGCTCCACCGGGACAGACAATGAGCAGTTCTTC
CDR3: CASSSTGTDNEQFF

V: TRBV5-4
J: TRBJ2-3
D: .
size: few
DNA: TGTGCCAGCAGCGGCCGGGACTCCTTCACAGATACGCAGTATTTT
CDR3: CASSGRDSFTDTQYF

V: TRBV10-3
J: TRBJ1-2
D: .
size: few
DNA: TGTGCCATCAGGGAGGAGTCCGCTAACTATGGCTACACCTTC
CDR3: CAIREESANYGYTF

V: TRBV11-2
J: TRBJ1-6
D: .
size: .
DNA: TGTGCCAGCAGCTTAGCCGGGGAGCATTCACCCCTCCACTTT
CDR3: CASSLAGEHSPLHF

V: TRBV12-3/TRBV12-4
J: TRBJ2-3
D: TRBD1
size: .
DNA: TGTGCCAGCAGATCGGGACAGCTCACAGATACGCAGTATTTT
CDR3: CASRSGQLTDTQYF